These 4 T cell receptor beta chains came from one sample sequenced in a study of blood T cells in healthy people across ages. A second PCR of 7 to 11 cycles used a sample-barcoded 5' primer and a J-beta primer mix. From the 5' RACE reads, TCRdb called clonotypes with MiXCR, one entry per CDR3 protein. The sample records about 570,000 distinct CDR3 sequences, 25% to 30% being singletons. What was sequenced was blood. The receptors derive from a woman between 70 and 85 years old in good health.

The chain links TRBV29-1 to TRBJ2-7, with no clear D. The CDR3 runs to 13 residues. The germline V and J ends were trimmed by 7 bases and 6 bases, with 19 bases remaining between them. Germline-derived CDR1 and CDR2 are SQVTM and ANQGSEA. In DNA, the CDR3 is TGCAGCGCCCAAAAGGACCGAACCCTCGAGCAGTACTTC. Translating it yields CSAQKDRTLEQYF.

The chain uses TRBV20-1 and TRBJ2-5, with D tentatively TRBD1 or TRBD2 (5 bases each). The germline V and J ends were trimmed by 0 bases and 7 bases, with 18 bases remaining between them. CDR3 length: 15 residues. Germline values: CDR1 DFQATT, CDR2 SNEGSKA (reference sequence). CDR3: CSARDRRENIRTQYF. As DNA, the CDR3 is TGCAGTGCTAGAGATCGCAGGGAGAACATAAGGACCCAGTACTTC.

This chain uses TRBV20-1 with TRBJ2-1; 10 positions agree with TRBD2. The V gene's germline CDR1 is DFQATT and CDR2 SNEGSKA (reference sequence). The CDR3 is made up of 13 amino acids. The CDR3 protein is CGSGTSVYNEQFF. CDR3 DNA sequence: TGCGGTTCCGGGACTAGCGTCTACAATGAGCAGTTCTTC.

The chain combines TRBV9 with TRBJ2-3, with 10 bases that match TRBD1. This CDR3 comprises 13 residues. Germline V gene data show CDR1 as SGDLS and CDR2 as YYNGEE. The ends lost 3 bases at V and 9 bases at J; junction bases unmatched: 4. In nucleotides, the CDR3 is TGTGCCAGCAGCGCCGACAGGGGGCACACGCAGTATTTT. Translated: CASSADRGHTQYF.